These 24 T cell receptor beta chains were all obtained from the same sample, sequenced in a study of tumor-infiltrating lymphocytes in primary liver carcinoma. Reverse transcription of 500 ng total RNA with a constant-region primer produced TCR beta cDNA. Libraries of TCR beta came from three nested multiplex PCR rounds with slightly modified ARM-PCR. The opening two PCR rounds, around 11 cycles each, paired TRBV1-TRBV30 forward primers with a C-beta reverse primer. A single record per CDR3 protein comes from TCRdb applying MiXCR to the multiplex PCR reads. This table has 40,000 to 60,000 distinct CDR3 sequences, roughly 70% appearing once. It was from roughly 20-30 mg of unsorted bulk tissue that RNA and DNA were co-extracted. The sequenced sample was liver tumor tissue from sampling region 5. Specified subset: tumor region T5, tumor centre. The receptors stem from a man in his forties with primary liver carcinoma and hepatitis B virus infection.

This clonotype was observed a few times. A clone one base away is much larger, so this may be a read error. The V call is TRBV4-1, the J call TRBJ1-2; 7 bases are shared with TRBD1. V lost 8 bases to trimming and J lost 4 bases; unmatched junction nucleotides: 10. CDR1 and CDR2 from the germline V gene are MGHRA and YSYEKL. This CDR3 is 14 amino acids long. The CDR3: CASGTTGEGYGYTF. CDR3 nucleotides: TGCGCCAGCGGCACCACAGGGGAGGGCTATGGCTACACCTTC.

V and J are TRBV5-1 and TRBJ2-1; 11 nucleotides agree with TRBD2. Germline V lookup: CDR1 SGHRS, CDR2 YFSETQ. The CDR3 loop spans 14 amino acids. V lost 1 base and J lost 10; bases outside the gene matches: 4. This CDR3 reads CASSLMASGREQFF. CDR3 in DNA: TGCGCCAGCAGCTTGATGGCTAGCGGGAGGGAGCAGTTCTTC.

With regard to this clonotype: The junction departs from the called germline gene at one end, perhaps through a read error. The CDR3 nucleotides read TGTGCTAGTGGTTTGGGACAGGGAAAGGCTCTCTTT. This translates into CASGLGQGKALF. The chain uses TRBV12-5 and TRBJ1-1, with 7 nucleotides matching TRBD1. The CDR3 is made up of 12 amino acids. The germline CDR1 and CDR2 sequences are LGHNT and FRNRAP.

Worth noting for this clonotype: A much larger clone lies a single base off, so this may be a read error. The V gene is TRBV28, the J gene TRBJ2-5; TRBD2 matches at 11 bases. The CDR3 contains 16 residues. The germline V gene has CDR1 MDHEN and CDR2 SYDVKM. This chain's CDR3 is CASTDDSGRARETHYF. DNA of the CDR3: TGTGCCAGCACAGACGATAGCGGGAGGGCCAGGGAGACCCATTACTTC.

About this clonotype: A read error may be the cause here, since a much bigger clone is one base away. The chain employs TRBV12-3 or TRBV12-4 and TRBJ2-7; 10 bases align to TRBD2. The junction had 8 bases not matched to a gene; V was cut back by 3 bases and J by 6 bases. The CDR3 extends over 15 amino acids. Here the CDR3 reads CASSFTQASGGEQYF. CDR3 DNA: TGTGCCAGCAGTTTCACGCAGGCTAGCGGGGGCGAGCAGTACTTC.

The CDR3 here is CANRSERLAEYEQYF. The DNA of the CDR3 is TGTGCCAACCGTTCTGAGCGACTAGCTGAATACGAGCAGTACTTC. The genes are TRBV12-3 or TRBV12-4 and TRBJ2-7; 7 nucleotides match TRBD2. V trimming: 10 bases; J trimming: 4 bases; junction bases outside the gene matches: 16. CDR3 length: 15 amino acids.

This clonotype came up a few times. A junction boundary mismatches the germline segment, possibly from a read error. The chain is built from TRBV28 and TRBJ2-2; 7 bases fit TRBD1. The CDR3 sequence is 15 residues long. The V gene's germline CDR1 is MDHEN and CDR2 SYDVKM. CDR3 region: CASSLTGSGTGELLF. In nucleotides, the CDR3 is TGTGCCAGTTCATTGACAGGGTCAGGCACCGGGGAGCTGCTTTTT.

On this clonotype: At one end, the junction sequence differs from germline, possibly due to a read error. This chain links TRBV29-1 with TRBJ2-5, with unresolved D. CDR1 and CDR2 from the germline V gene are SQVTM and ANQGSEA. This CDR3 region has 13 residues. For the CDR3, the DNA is TGCAGTGTTGGTGGGATGGCCGCTGAGACCCAATACTTC. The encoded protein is CSVGGMAAETQYF. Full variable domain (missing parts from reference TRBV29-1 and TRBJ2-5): SAVISQKPSRDICQRGTSLTIQCQVDSQVTMMFWYRQQPGQSLTLIATANQGSEATYESGFVIDKFPISRPNLTFSTLTVSNMSPEDSSIYLCSVGGMAAETQYFGPGTRLLVL.

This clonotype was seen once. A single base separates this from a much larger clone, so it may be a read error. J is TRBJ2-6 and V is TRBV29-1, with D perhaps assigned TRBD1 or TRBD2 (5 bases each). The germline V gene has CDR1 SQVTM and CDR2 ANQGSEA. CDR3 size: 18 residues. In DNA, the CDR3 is TGCAACGTTGAAATCCGGACGGGGCGGACTCTGTTGGCCAACGTCCTGACTTTC. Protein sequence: CNVEIRTGRTLLANVLTF.

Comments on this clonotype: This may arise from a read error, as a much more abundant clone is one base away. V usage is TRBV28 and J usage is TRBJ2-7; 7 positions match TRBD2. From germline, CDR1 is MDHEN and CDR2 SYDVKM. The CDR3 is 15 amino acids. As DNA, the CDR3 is TGTGTCAGCAGTTTTACGAGCGGGACCTACTACGAGCAGTACTTC. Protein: CVSSFTSGTYYEQYF.

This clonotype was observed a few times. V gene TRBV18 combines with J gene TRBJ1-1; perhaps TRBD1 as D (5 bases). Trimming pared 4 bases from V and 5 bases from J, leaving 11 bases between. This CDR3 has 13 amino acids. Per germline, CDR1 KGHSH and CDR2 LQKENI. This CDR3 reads CASSQGEGTEAFF. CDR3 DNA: TGTGCCAGCTCACAAGGGGAAGGGACTGAAGCTTTCTTT.

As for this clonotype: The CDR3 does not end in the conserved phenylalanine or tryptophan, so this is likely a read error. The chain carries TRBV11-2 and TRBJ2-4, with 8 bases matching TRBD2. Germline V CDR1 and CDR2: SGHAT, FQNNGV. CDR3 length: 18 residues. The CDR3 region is CASSLGKLAELAKNIQYY. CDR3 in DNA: TGTGCCAGCAGTTTAGGAAAACTAGCGGAGTTAGCCAAAAACATTCAGTACTAC.

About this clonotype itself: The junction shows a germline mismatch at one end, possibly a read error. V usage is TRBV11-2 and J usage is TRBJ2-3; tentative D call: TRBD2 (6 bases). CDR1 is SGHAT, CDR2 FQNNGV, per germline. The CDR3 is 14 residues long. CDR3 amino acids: CVEGAREPADMQYF. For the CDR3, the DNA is TGTGTCGAAGGGGCACGGGAGCCCGCAGATATGCAGTATTTT.

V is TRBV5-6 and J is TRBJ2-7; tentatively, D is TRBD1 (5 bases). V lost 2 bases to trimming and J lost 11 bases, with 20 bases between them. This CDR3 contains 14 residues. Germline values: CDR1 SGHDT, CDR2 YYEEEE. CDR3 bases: TGTGCCAGCAGCTTCACGACAGACTCGTGTGAGGAGTACTTC. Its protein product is CASSFTTDSCEEYF.

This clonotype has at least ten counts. The CDR3 reads CASSRSGSSYEQYF. The CDR3 nucleotides read TGTGCCAGCAGCCGTAGCGGGTCCTCCTACGAGCAGTACTTC. This chain joins TRBV12-3 or TRBV12-4 and TRBJ2-7; TRBD2 matches 7 bases. The J segment lost 0 bases and the V segment lost 6 bases, leaving 5 bases of the junction unmatched. This CDR3 has 14 residues.

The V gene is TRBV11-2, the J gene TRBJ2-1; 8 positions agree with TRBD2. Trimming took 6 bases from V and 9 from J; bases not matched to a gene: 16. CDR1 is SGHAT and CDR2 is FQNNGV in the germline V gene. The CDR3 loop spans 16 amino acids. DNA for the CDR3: TGTGCCAGCAGAATGGATATCGGACTAGCCATTGGTGAGCAGTTCTTC. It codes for CASRMDIGLAIGEQFF.

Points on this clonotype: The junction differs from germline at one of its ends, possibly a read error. The CDR3 DNA reads as TGTGCAAGCATCCGACAGGGGGCAACGGGGGAGCTGTTTTTT. Its protein product is CASIRQGATGELFF. The chain employs TRBV6-1 and TRBJ2-2; 10 positions agree with TRBD1. This CDR3 is 14 amino acids long. The V gene's germline CDR1 is MNHNS and CDR2 SASEGT.

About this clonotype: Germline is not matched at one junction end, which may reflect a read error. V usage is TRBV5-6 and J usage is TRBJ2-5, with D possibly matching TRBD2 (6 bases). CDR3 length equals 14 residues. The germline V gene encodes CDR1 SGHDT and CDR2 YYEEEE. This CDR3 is CANSLWAGQETQYF. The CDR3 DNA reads TGTGCCAACAGCTTGTGGGCGGGACAAGAGACCCAGTACTTC.

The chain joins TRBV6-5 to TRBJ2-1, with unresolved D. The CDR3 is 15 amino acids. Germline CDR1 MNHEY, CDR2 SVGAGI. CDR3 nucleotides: TGTGTCGGCAGCTACACGCCAGGAGACTACAATGAGCAGTTCTTC. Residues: CVGSYTPGDYNEQFF.

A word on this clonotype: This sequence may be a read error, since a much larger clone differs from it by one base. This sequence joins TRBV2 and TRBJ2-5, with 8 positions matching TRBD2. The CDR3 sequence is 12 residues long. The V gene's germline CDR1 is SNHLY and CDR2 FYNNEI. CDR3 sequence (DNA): TGTACCAGCAGTCCGGGGGGGGAGACCCAGTACTTC. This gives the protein CTSSPGGETQYF.

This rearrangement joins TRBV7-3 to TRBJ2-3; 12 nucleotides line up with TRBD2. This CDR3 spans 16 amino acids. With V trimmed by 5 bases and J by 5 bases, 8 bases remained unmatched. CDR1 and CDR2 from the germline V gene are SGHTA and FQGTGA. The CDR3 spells CASSKEGGLAGDTQYF. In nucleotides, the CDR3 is TGTGCCAGCAGCAAAGAGGGGGGACTAGCGGGAGATACGCAGTATTTT.

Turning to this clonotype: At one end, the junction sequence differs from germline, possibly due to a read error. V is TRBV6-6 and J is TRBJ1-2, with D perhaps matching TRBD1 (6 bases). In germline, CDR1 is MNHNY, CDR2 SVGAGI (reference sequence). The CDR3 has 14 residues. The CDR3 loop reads CASSPDDRTGGYAF. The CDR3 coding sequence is TGTGCCAGCAGTCCTGACGACAGGACGGGTGGCTACGCCTTC.

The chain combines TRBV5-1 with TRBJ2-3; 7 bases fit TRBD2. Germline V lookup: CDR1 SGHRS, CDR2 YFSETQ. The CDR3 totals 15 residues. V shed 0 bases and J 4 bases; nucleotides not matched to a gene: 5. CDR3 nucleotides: TGCGCCAGCAGCTTGGGGGCGGGAGTGGCAGATACGCAGTATTTT. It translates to CASSLGAGVADTQYF. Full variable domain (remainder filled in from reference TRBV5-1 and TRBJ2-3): KAGVTQTPRYLIKTRGQQVTLSCSPISGHRSVSWYQQTPGQGLQFLFEYFSETQRNKGNFPGRFSGRQFSNSRSEMNVSTLELGDSALYLCASSLGAGVADTQYFGPGTRLTVL.

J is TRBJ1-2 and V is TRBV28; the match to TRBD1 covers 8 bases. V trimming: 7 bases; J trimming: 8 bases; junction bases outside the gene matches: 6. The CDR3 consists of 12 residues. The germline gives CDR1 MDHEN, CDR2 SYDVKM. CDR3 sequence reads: CASNVRGRGYTF. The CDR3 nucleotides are TGTGCCAGCAACGTCAGGGGGCGAGGCTACACCTTC.